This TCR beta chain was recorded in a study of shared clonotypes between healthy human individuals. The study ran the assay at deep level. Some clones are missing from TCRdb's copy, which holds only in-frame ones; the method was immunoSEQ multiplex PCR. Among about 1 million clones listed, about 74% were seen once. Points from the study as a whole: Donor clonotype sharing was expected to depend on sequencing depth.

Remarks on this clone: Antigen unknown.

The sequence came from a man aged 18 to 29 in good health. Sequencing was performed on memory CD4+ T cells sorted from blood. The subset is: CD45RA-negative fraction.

As DNA, the CDR3 is TGTGCCAGCAGTGAAGAGGCCAGGGCCCCCTACGAGCAGTACTTC. It specifies CASSEEARAPYEQYF. This chain joins TRBV6-1 and TRBJ2-7; D possibly corresponds to TRBD1 (5 bases). Trimming left V 1 base short and J 2 bases short, with 12 bases between. Per the germline V gene, CDR1 is MNHNS and CDR2 is SASEGT. CDR3 length: 15 amino acids.